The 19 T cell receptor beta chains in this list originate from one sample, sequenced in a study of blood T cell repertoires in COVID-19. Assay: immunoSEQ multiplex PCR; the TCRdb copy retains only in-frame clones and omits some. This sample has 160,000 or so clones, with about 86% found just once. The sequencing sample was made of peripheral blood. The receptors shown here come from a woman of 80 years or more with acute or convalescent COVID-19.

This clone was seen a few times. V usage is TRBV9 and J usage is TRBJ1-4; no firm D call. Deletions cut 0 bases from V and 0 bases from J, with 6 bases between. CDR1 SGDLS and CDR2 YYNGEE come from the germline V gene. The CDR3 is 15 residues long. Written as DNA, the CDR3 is TGTGCCAGCAGCGTAGGGGCAGCAACTAATGAAAAACTGTTTTTT. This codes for CASSVGAATNEKLFF.

The CDR3 loop reads CASSYFPGLQGEQFF. For the CDR3, the DNA is TGTGCCAGCAGCTATTTCCCGGGACTCCAAGGTGAGCAGTTCTTC. The chain combines TRBV7-2 with TRBJ2-1, with D maybe TRBD2 (6 bases). Germline V CDR1 and CDR2: SGHTA, FQGNSA. The CDR3 covers 15 residues. V lost 4 bases and J lost 9, with 19 bases in between. Variable domain in full (rest from reference TRBV7-2 and TRBJ2-1): GAGVSQSPSNKVTEKGKDVELRCDPISGHTALYWYRQSLGQGLEFLIYFQGNSAPDKSGLPSDRFSAERTGGSVSTLTIQRTQQEDSAVYLCASSYFPGLQGEQFFGPGTRLTVL.

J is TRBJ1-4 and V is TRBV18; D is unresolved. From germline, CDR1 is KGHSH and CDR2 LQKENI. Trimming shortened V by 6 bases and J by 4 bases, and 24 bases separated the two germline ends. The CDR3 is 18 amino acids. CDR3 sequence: CASSNTYKGERSNEKLFF. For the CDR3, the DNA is TGTGCCAGCTCTAACACCTATAAAGGAGAAAGGAGTAATGAAAAACTGTTTTTT.

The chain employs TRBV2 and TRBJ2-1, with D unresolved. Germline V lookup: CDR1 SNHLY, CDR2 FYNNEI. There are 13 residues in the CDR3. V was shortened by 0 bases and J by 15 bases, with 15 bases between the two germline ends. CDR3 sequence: CASSEAGPSWPFF. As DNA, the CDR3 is TGTGCCAGCAGTGAAGCTGGGCCCTCCTGGCCGTTCTTC.

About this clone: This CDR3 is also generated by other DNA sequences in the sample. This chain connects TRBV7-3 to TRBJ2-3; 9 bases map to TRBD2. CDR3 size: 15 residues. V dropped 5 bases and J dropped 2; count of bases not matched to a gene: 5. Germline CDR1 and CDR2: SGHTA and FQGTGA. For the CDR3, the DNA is TGTGCCAGCAGCCGTGCGGGGGGGCTCACAGATACGCAGTATTTT. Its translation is CASSRAGGLTDTQYF.

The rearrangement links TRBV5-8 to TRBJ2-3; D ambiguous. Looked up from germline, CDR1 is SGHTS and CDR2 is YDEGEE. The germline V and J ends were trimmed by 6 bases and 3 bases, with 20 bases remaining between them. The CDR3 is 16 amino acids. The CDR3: CASNTGLVAKTDTQYF. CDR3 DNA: TGTGCCAGCAACACCGGCCTAGTCGCAAAAACAGATACGCAGTATTTT.

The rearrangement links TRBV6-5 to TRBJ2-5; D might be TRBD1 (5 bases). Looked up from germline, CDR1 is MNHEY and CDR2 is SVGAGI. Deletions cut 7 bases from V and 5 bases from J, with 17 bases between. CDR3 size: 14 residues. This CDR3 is CASKLGRTSETQYF. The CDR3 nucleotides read TGTGCCAGCAAGCTGGGTCGGACATCGGAGACCCAGTACTTC.

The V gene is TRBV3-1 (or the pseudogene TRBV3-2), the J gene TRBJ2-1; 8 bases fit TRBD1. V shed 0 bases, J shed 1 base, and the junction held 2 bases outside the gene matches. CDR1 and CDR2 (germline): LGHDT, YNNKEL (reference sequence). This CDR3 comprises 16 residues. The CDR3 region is CASSQDTGGSYNEQFF. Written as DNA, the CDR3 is TGTGCCAGCAGCCAAGATACAGGGGGATCCTACAATGAGCAGTTCTTC.

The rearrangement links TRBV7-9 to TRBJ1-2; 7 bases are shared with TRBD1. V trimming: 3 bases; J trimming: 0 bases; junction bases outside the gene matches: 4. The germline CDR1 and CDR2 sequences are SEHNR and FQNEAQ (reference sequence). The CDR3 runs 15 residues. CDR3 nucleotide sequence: TGTGCCAGCAGCTTTGGGGACAGTACTAACTATGGCTACACCTTC. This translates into CASSFGDSTNYGYTF.

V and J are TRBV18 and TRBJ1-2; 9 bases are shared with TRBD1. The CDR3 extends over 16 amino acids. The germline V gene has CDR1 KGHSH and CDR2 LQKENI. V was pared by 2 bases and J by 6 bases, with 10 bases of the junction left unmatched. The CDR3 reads CASSPSGLTGGNGYTF. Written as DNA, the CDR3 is TGTGCCAGCTCACCAAGCGGGCTGACAGGGGGGAATGGCTACACCTTC.

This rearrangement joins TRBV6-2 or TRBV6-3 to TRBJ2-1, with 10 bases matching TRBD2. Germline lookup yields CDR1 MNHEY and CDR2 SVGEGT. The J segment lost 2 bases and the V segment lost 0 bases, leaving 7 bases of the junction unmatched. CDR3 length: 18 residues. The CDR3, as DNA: TGTGCCAGCAGTTACTCGAGCCCTCTAGCGGGGGCCTACAATGAGCAGTTCTTC. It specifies CASSYSSPLAGAYNEQFF.

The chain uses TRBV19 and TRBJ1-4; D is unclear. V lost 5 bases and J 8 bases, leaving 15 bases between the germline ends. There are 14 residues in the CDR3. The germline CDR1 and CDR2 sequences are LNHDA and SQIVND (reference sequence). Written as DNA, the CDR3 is TGTGCCAGTAGTGAAAGACGGCCGGAGGAAAAACTGTTTTTT. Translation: CASSERRPEEKLFF. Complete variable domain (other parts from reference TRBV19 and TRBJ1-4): DGGITQSPKYLFRKEGQNVTLSCEQNLNHDAMYWYRQDPGQGLRLIYYSQIVNDFQKGDIAEGYSVSREKKESFPLTVTSAQKNPTAFYLCASSERRPEEKLFFGSGTQLSVL.

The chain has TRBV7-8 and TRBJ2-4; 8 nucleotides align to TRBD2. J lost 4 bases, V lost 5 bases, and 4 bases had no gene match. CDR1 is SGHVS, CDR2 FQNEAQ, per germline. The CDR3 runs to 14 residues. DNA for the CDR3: TGTGCCAGCAGCCGAGAGCGGGGGAAAAACATTCAGTACTTC. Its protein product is CASSRERGKNIQYF.

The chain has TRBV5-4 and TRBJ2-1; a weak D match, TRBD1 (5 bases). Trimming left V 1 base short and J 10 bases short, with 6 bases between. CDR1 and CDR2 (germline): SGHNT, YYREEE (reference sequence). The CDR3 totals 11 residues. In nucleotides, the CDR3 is TGTGCCAGCAGCTTGTCAGGGGAGCAGTTCTTC. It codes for CASSLSGEQFF. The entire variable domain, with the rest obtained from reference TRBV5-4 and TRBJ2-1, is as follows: ETGVTQSPTHLIKTRGQQVTLRCSSQSGHNTVSWYQQALGQGPQFIFQYYREEENGRGNFPPRFSGLQFPNYSSELNVNALELDDSALYLCASSLSGEQFFGPGTRLTVL.

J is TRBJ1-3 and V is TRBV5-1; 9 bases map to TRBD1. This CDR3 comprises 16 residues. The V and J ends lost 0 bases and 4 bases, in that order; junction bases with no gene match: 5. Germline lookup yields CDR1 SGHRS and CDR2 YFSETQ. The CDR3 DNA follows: TGCGCCAGCAGCTTGGAAGGACAGGGGAGGGGAAACACCATATATTTT. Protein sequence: CASSLEGQGRGNTIYF.

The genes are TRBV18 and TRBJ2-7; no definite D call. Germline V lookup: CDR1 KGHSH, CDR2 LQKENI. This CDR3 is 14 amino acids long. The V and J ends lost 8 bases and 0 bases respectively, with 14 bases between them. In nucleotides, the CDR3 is TGTGCCAGCGCGGCCCAGCAGAGCTCCTACGAGCAGTACTTC. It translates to CASAAQQSSYEQYF.

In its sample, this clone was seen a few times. The CDR3 nucleotides read TGTGCCAGCACCCTAGCCAGTCCAGGGGATAATGAAAAACTGTTTTTT. Translated, it gives CASTLASPGDNEKLFF. The chain has TRBV21-1 and TRBJ1-4; the D segment call TRBD1 is taken from the table without a DNA check. TRBV21-1 is annotated as a pseudogene. The CDR3 has 16 amino acids.

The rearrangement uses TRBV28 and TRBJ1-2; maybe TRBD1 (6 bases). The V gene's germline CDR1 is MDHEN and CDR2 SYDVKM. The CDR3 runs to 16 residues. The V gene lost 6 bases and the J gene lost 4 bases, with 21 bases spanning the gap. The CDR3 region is CASSPAGGIRGYGYTF. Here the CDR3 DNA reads TGTGCCAGCAGCCCTGCGGGGGGAATCAGGGGCTATGGCTACACCTTC.

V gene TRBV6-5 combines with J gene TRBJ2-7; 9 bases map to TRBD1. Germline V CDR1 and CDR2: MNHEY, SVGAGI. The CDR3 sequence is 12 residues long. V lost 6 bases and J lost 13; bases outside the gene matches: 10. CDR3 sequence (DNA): TGTGCCAGCAGAAGGGACAGGGTTCCCCAATACTTC. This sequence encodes CASRRDRVPQYF.